These 19 T cell receptor beta chains originate from one sample sequenced in a study of cytomegalovirus exposure and HLA in healthy donors. Generated by immunoSEQ multiplex PCR, the TCRdb table keeps only in-frame clones and is missing some. The data contain 100,000 to 120,000 clones, approximately 89% of them singletons. The material sequenced was PBMCs. Receptor source: a young woman in good health and CMV-seronegative.

The count of this clone is one. The chain employs TRBV5-1 and TRBJ2-4; 9 nucleotides match TRBD1. V was clipped by 3 bases and J by 4 bases; unmatched bases: 8. Germline V lookup: CDR1 SGHRS, CDR2 YFSETQ. This CDR3 is built from 16 residues. The CDR3 sequence is CASSSYTDRGKNIQYF. DNA for the CDR3: TGCGCCAGCAGCTCGTATACGGACAGGGGAAAAAACATTCAGTACTTC.

CDR3 nucleotide sequence: TGTGCCAGCAGCCTCCCCGGGACAGGGGGAACCGGGGAGCTGTTTTTT. Amino acids: CASSLPGTGGTGELFF. The gene calls are TRBV28 and TRBJ2-2; 11 bases align to TRBD1. Germline lookup yields CDR1 MDHEN and CDR2 SYDVKM. V dropped 6 bases and J dropped 5; count of bases not matched to a gene: 8. There are 16 residues in the CDR3.

This chain connects TRBV28 to TRBJ2-7; TRBD1 aligns across 8 bases. In germline, CDR1 is MDHEN, CDR2 SYDVKM. V dropped 5 bases and J dropped 5; count of bases not matched to a gene: 11. This CDR3 comprises 15 residues. CDR3 in DNA: TGTGCCAGCAGTCAGGGGGGACAGGTCCAAGACGAGCAGTACTTC. Its protein is CASSQGGQVQDEQYF.

As DNA, the CDR3 is TGTGCCAGCAGCTTATCGCCGGGTACCAACACTGAAGCTTTCTTT. Residues: CASSLSPGTNTEAFF. The chain links TRBV7-3 to TRBJ1-1, with D hard to call. Germline CDR1 and CDR2: SGHTA and FQGTGA. V was clipped by 2 bases and J by 2 bases, with 12 bases between them. This CDR3 has 15 amino acids.

The genes are TRBV9 and TRBJ1-6; TRBD1 agrees at 9 bases. V gave up 4 bases and J gave up 6 bases; unmatched junction bases: 2. This CDR3 spans 14 amino acids. Germline CDR1 SGDLS, CDR2 YYNGEE. The CDR3 sequence: CASSLGQGNSPLHF. The CDR3 DNA is TGTGCCAGCAGCCTGGGACAGGGTAATTCACCCCTCCACTTT.

This chain links TRBV19 with TRBJ1-2; 7 positions match TRBD1. Trimming removed 4 bases from V and 8 bases from J; junction bases left unmatched: 13. The CDR3 sequence is 15 residues long. Germline values: CDR1 LNHDA, CDR2 SQIVND (reference sequence). The CDR3 protein is CASSTTGAGLLGYTF. The CDR3 nucleotides are TGTGCCAGTAGTACTACAGGGGCGGGCCTATTGGGCTACACCTTC. The variable domain in full, with the rest retrieved from reference TRBV19 and TRBJ1-2, is DGGITQSPKYLFRKEGQNVTLSCEQNLNHDAMYWYRQDPGQGLRLIYYSQIVNDFQKGDIAEGYSVSREKKESFPLTVTSAQKNPTAFYLCASSTTGAGLLGYTFGSGTRLTVV.

J is TRBJ1-1 and V is TRBV29-1; TRBD1 matches at 12 bases. The CDR3 is made up of 16 amino acids. The germline CDR1 and CDR2 sequences are SQVTM and ANQGSEA. Trimming at V came to 6 bases and at J to 0 bases, leaving 8 bases not matched to a gene. CDR3 sequence reads: CSVALGQGAMNTEAFF. The CDR3 DNA reads TGCAGCGTCGCCTTGGGACAGGGGGCGATGAACACTGAAGCTTTCTTT.

The genes are TRBV28 and TRBJ2-1, with 15 bases matching TRBD2. Germline CDR1 is MDHEN and CDR2 is SYDVKM. V shed 2 bases and J 7 bases; nucleotides not matched to a gene: 6. This CDR3 comprises 17 residues. DNA of the CDR3: TGTGCCAGCAGTTTAGGACTAGCGGGGGGGTCTTGGAATGAGCAGTTCTTC. Its translation: CASSLGLAGGSWNEQFF.

This clone has a single count. The rearrangement uses TRBV14 and TRBJ1-2; D is undetermined. V shed 1 base and J shed 5 bases, with 8 bases lying between them. Germline-derived CDR1 and CDR2 are SGHDN and FVKESK. The CDR3 is 13 residues long. The CDR3 loop reads CASSQGSGYGYTF. The CDR3 region has the DNA TGTGCCAGCAGCCAAGGCAGCGGGTATGGCTACACCTTC. The full variable domain, its missing parts supplied by reference TRBV14 and TRBJ1-2, is EAGVTQFPSHSVIEKGQTVTLRCDPISGHDNLYWYRRVMGKEIKFLLHFVKESKQDESGMPNNRFLAERTGGTYSTLKVQPAELEDSGVYFCASSQGSGYGYTFGSGTRLTVV.

The gene calls are TRBV18 and TRBJ1-5; no clear D gene. The CDR3 has 14 residues. The germline gives CDR1 KGHSH, CDR2 LQKENI. The germline V and J ends were trimmed by 3 bases and 2 bases, with 8 bases remaining between them. The DNA of the CDR3 is TGTGCCAGCTCACCTAGCGGCGGCAATCAGCCCCAGCATTTT. This sequence encodes CASSPSGGNQPQHF.

The chain joins TRBV9 to TRBJ2-3; D not certain. Deletions cut 6 bases from V and 5 bases from J, with 13 bases between. The CDR3 totals 13 residues. CDR1 and CDR2 (germline): SGDLS, YYNGEE. CDR3 in DNA: TGTGCCAGCACTCTAACACCGGGAGATACGCAGTATTTT. It specifies CASTLTPGDTQYF.

A single count supports this clone. The V and J genes are TRBV6-1 and TRBJ1-5, with 10 bases identical to TRBD1. Germline V CDR1 and CDR2: MNHNS, SASEGT. The trim removed 2 bases at V and 6 bases at J, leaving 4 bases unmatched. The CDR3 runs 15 residues. CDR3 in DNA: TGTGCCAGCAGTGAACGGACAGGGGGTGCTCAGCCCCAGCATTTT. Protein sequence: CASSERTGGAQPQHF.

J is TRBJ2-7 and V is TRBV4-1, with 10 nucleotides matching TRBD1. The V segment lost 4 bases and the J segment 6 bases; nucleotides outside the gene matches: 6. This CDR3 is 14 amino acids long. Germline CDR1 and CDR2: MGHRA and YSYEKL. The CDR3 here is CASSRQGDRGEQYF. The DNA for the CDR3 is TGCGCCAGCAGCCGCCAAGGGGACAGGGGCGAGCAGTACTTC.

The V and J genes are TRBV4-2 and TRBJ1-3; D not resolved. Per the germline V gene, CDR1 is LGHNA and CDR2 is YNFKEQ. This CDR3 has 16 residues. Deletions cut 0 bases from V and 0 bases from J, with 9 bases between. The DNA for the CDR3 is TGTGCCAGCAGCCAAGAGGGCAGTTACTCTGGAAACACCATATATTTT. As protein: CASSQEGSYSGNTIYF.

The V call is TRBV9, the J call TRBJ1-4; 10 bases fit TRBD1. The CDR3 has 15 residues. After removal of 4 bases from V and 8 bases from J, the junction contained 8 bases not matched to a gene. Germline-derived CDR1 and CDR2 are SGDLS and YYNGEE. DNA of the CDR3: TGTGCCAGCAGCCCTCGACAGGGGGCAGGGGAAAAACTGTTTTTT. Protein: CASSPRQGAGEKLFF.

The chain recombines TRBV6-1 with TRBJ2-7, with D tentatively TRBD2 (5 bases). Trimming left V 4 bases short and J 0 bases short, with 16 bases between. The CDR3 is 16 residues long. Germline lookup yields CDR1 MNHNS and CDR2 SASEGT. The CDR3 spells CASSGLKTGSSYEQYF. The CDR3 region has the DNA TGTGCCAGCAGTGGACTAAAGACGGGTAGCTCCTACGAGCAGTACTTC.

The rearrangement uses TRBV28 and TRBJ1-4; no clear D gene. V dropped 6 bases and J dropped 0 bases, with 11 bases sitting between them. The length of the CDR3 is 15 residues. Germline loops: CDR1 MDHEN, CDR2 SYDVKM. As DNA, the CDR3 is TGTGCCAGCAGCCTTCGGTACCCAACTAATGAAAAACTGTTTTTT. Protein: CASSLRYPTNEKLFF. The whole variable domain, filled in from reference TRBV28 and TRBJ1-4, reads DVKVTQSSRYLVKRTGEKVFLECVQDMDHENMFWYRQDPGLGLRLIYFSYDVKMKEKGDIPEGYSVSREKKERFSLILESASTNQTSMYLCASSLRYPTNEKLFFGSGTQLSVL.

The chain recombines TRBV5-4 with TRBJ1-1; D not resolved. The CDR3 runs to 14 residues. Trimming stripped 4 bases from V and 3 bases from J, with 13 bases between. Germline CDR1 is SGHNT and CDR2 is YYREEE (reference sequence). The DNA of the CDR3 is TGTGCCAGCAGCCCCCCCGGGAGTTACACTGAAGCTTTCTTT. As protein: CASSPPGSYTEAFF. Full variable domain (missing parts from reference TRBV5-4 and TRBJ1-1): ETGVTQSPTHLIKTRGQQVTLRCSSQSGHNTVSWYQQALGQGPQFIFQYYREEENGRGNFPPRFSGLQFPNYSSELNVNALELDDSALYLCASSPPGSYTEAFFGQGTRLTVV.

This clone was observed once. The chain couples TRBV18 to TRBJ2-7; possible D gene TRBD1, 5 bases. Germline values: CDR1 KGHSH, CDR2 LQKENI. There are 18 residues in the CDR3. Trimming removed 3 bases from V and 2 bases from J, with 23 bases in between. CDR3 DNA: TGTGCCAGCTCACCCCTAATGATAGGGGAAGGAGTAGCCTACGAGCAGTACTTC. It translates to CASSPLMIGEGVAYEQYF.